These T cell receptor beta chains were read from a single sample in a study of blood T cell repertoires in COVID-19. Clones were read by immunoSEQ multiplex PCR, and TCRdb kept only the in-frame ones, dropping some. The data contain under 200,000 clones, 65% to 90% of them seen just once; the ten biggest clones take up 5.2%. The sequencing sample was made of PBMCs or T cells enriched from blood (not recorded which). The receptor set was obtained from a woman aged 60-70 years with acute COVID-19. The CDR3 runs from the conserved cysteine through the conserved F or W. A D gene is named only where the DNA matches it firmly. Some rows have no size entry. The others give once, few or many, or a class for an expanded clone.

J	size	D	V	CDR3	DNA
TRBJ2-5	once	TRBD1	TRBV4-1	CASSQESTGEWETQYF	TGCGCCAGCAGCCAAGAATCCACAGGGGAATGGGAGACCCAGTACTTC
TRBJ1-2	-	TRBD1	TRBV7-9	CASSYSGGQSNGYTF	TGTGCCAGCAGCTATTCAGGGGGACAGTCGAATGGCTACACCTTC
TRBJ1-5	-	TRBD1	TRBV7-2	CASSLVTGGAVQQPQHF	TGTGCCAGCAGCTTAGTAACAGGGGGCGCGGTCCAGCAGCCCCAGCATTTT
TRBJ1-3	-	TRBD1	TRBV2	CASAGGQIGNTIYF	TGTGCCAGCGCCGGGGGACAGATTGGAAACACCATATATTTT
TRBJ2-1	-	TRBD2	TRBV28	CASSTPVAGGLQRYNEQFF	TGTGCCAGCAGTACCCCCGTAGCGGGGGGACTACAAAGATACAATGAGCAGTTCTTC
TRBJ2-2	-	TRBD2	TRBV5-1	CASSQSGRTNTGELFF	TGCGCCAGCAGTCAAAGCGGGAGGACGAACACCGGGGAGCTGTTTTTT
TRBJ2-3	-	-	TRBV7-2	CASSSRGGRPTDTQYF	TGTGCCAGCAGCTCTCGGGGTGGGAGGCCCACAGATACGCAGTATTTT
TRBJ2-5	-	-	TRBV6-5	CASSSDRRETQYF	TGTGCCAGCAGCTCAGACAGGAGAGAGACCCAGTACTTC
TRBJ2-7	-	-	TRBV7-2	CASSLEAGLREQYF	TGTGCCAGCAGCTTAGAAGCAGGGCTCCGGGAGCAGTACTTC
TRBJ1-2	once	-	TRBV6-5	CASSYSEDLYGYTF	TGTGCCAGCAGTTACTCGGAGGATTTGTATGGCTACACCTTC
TRBJ1-1	-	-	TRBV5-1	CASSYSGGGTEAFF	TGCGCCAGCTCCTACAGTGGGGGAGGCACTGAAGCTTTCTTT
TRBJ1-5	-	-	TRBV7-9	CASSSPGGRGNQPQHF	TGTGCCAGCAGCTCCCCCGGGGGTAGGGGCAATCAGCCCCAGCATTTT
TRBJ2-7	-	-	TRBV7-8	CASSLGARGSYEQYF	TGTGCCAGCAGCTTAGGCGCCCGGGGCTCCTACGAGCAGTACTTC
TRBJ2-1	few	TRBD2	TRBV7-9	CASSLVFAAGGPGEQFF	TGTGCCAGCAGCTTAGTGTTTGCGGCGGGAGGGCCAGGTGAGCAGTTCTTC
TRBJ2-5	once	TRBD2	TRBV9	CASSGAGGPTQYF	TGTGCCAGCAGTGGAGCGGGGGGGCCGACCCAGTACTTC
TRBJ2-7	-	TRBD2	TRBV5-6	CASSPTRDYPHEQYF	TGTGCCAGCAGCCCGACACGGGACTATCCCCACGAGCAGTACTTC
TRBJ2-2	-	TRBD1	TRBV28	CASSFSDRATGELFF	TGTGCCAGCAGTTTCTCGGACAGGGCCACCGGGGAGCTGTTTTTT